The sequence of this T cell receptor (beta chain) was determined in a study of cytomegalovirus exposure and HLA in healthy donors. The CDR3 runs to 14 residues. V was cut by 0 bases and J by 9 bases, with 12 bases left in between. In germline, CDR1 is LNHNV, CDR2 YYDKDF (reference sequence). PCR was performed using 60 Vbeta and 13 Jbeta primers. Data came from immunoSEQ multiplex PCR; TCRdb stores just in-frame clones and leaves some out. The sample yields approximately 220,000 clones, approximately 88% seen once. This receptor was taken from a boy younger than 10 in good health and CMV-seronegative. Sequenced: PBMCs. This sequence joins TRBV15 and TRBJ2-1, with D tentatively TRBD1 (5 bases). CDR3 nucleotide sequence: TGTGCCACCAGCAGAGATAGGGGATCCGGTGAGCAGTTCTTC. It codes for CATSRDRGSGEQFF.